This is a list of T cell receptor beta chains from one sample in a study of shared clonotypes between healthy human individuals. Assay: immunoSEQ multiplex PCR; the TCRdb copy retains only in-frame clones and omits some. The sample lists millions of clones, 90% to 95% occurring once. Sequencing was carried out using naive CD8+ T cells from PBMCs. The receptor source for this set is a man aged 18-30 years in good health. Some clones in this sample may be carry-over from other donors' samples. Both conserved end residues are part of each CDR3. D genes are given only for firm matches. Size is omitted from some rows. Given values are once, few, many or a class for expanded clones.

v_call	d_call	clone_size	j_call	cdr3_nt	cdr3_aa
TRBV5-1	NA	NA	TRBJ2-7	TGCGCCAGCAGCTTTGGGACCGCAATATCCTACGAGCAGTACTTC	CASSFGTAISYEQYF
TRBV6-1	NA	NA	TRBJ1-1	TGTGCCAGCAGTGAGGGGGTCACCAACACTGAAGCTTTCTTT	CASSEGVTNTEAFF
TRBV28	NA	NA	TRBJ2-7	TGTGCCAGCAGTCTCACCGGGACACTGGGGACGGTCTTGTACTTC	CASSLTGTLGTVLYF
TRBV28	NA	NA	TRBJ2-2	TGTGCCAGCACAGATGAAGACAGGGGAGGGACCGGGGAGCTGTTTTTT	CASTDEDRGGTGELFF
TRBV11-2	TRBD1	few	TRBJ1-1	TGTGCCAGCAGCTATCACAGGGGTATGAACACTGAAGCTTTCTTT	CASSYHRGMNTEAFF
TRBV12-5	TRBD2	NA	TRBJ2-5	TGTGCTAGTGGTTTGGGCGGGGGTCCCGGGACCCAGTACTTC	CASGLGGGPGTQYF
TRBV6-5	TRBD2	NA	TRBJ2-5	TGTGCCAGCGCGGGACTAGGAGAGAGGGAGACCCAGTACTTC	CASAGLGERETQYF
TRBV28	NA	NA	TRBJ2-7	TGTGCCAGCAGTCGCCTGACGAGCGGACCCTCCTACGAGCAGTACTTC	CASSRLTSGPSYEQYF
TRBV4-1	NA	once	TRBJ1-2	TGCGCCAGCAGCCAATCCTATACTAACTATGGCTACACCTTC	CASSQSYTNYGYTF
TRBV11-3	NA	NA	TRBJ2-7	TGTGCCAGCAGCATAGACGCCTACGAGCAGTACTTC	CASSIDAYEQYF
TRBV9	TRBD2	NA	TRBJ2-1	TGTGCCAGCAGCGGAAGCGGGAGGGTACATTACAATGAGCAGTTCTTC	CASSGSGRVHYNEQFF
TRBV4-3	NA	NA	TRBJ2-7	TGCGCCAGCAGCCAAGATACAACAGGGCCCCCCTACGAGCAGTACTTC	CASSQDTTGPPYEQYF
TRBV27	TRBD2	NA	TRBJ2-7	TGTGCCAGCAGTCCTTTAGCGGGAGCCTCCTACGAGCAGTACTTC	CASSPLAGASYEQYF
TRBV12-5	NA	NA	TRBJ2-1	TGTGCTAGTGGTTTACAGGGCAATGAGCAGTTCTTC	CASGLQGNEQFF
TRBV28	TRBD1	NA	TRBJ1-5	TGTGCCAGCAGGTTACAGGGGTATAGCAATCAGCCCCAGCATTTT	CASRLQGYSNQPQHF
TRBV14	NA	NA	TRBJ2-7	TGTGCCAGCAGCCAACACGTCTCCTACGAGCAGTACTTC	CASSQHVSYEQYF
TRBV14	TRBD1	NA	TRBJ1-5	TGTGCCAGCAGCCAAGATGAGACAGGGTGCCGGGGTCAGCCCCAGCATTTT	CASSQDETGCRGQPQHF
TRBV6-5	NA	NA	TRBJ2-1	TGTGCCAGCAGTATACTAGCTGGCGAGCAGTTCTTC	CASSILAGEQFF
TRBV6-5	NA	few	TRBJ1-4	TGTGCCAGCAGTTCCCCTGCGCGTGAAAAACTGTTTTTT	CASSSPAREKLFF
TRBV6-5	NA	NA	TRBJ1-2	TGTGCCAGCAGTTACGACCGGACACCCTCAGGCTACACCTTC	CASSYDRTPSGYTF
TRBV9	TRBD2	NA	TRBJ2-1	TGTGCCAGCCAAGCGGGAGAGGCCAATGAGCAGTTCTTC	CASQAGEANEQFF
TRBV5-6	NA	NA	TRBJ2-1	TGTGCCAGCAGCTTGGGGGGGTCCTACAATGAGCAGTTCTTC	CASSLGGSYNEQFF
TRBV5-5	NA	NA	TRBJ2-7	TGTGCCAGCAGCTTGGTGGTCAGGGACTACGAGCAGTACTTC	CASSLVVRDYEQYF
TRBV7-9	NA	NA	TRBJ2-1	TGTGCCAGCAGCTTAGCGCCAGAAGGGTACAATGAGCAGTTCTTC	CASSLAPEGYNEQFF
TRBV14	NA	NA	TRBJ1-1	TGTGCCAGCAGCCAAGATGCAGGGTTCCCTGAAGCTTTCTTT	CASSQDAGFPEAFF
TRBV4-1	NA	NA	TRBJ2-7	TGCGCCAGCAGCCTGACACAGGGAGCCGAGCAGTACTTC	CASSLTQGAEQYF
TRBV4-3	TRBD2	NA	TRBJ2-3	TGCGCCAGCAGCCAAGGACTAGCGGGAGGGCCTAGGGGCACAGATACGCAGTATTTT	CASSQGLAGGPRGTDTQYF